This TCR beta chain derives from a study of blood T cell repertoires in COVID-19. The CDR3 runs 14 residues. Trimming took off 5 bases at V and 5 bases at J, with 15 bases between the two ends. Germline V lookup: CDR1 MNHEY, CDR2 SVGAGI. Study processing details: It was from reference gene primer amplification that nucleated cell counts were estimated. Using immunoSEQ multiplex PCR, the repertoire was profiled, and TCRdb retains in-frame clones only, with some absent. The V and J calls and clone size come from that table; D and trimming were worked out from the DNA. This sample carries about 72,000 clones, 82% of them seen once, and the ten largest clones take around a sixth.

The sample was peripheral blood. This clonotype was sampled from a human donor in a cohort sampled during active COVID-19. The V gene is TRBV6-5, the J gene TRBJ2-5; D may be TRBD1 (6 bases). The CDR3 DNA sequence: TGTGCCAGCAGTCTTAACAGGGTCCGGGAGACCCAGTACTTC. It yields the protein CASSLNRVRETQYF.